This record concerns one T cell receptor (beta chain) sequence. Antigen specificity is unknown. The data were taken from a study of tissue T cells after allogeneic stem cell transplantation. The repertoire was sequenced with immunoSEQ multiplex PCR; TCRdb's copy has only in-frame clones and lacks some. The table records about 43,000 clones, just under 95% of them present only once. Germline CDR1 reads MNHEY; CDR2 reads SVGEGT. The CDR3 length is 21 residues. V was clipped by 2 bases and J by 0 bases; unmatched bases: 16. General study points: This small cohort was clinically heterogeneous, and sampling depth was a limitation.

The rearrangement links TRBV6-2 or TRBV6-3 to TRBJ2-1; 10 bases align to TRBD1. This specimen consisted of blood, obtained before transplantation. The TCR originated in a woman between 35 and 70 years old who later had graft-versus-host disease after an allogeneic stem cell transplant. The CDR3 is CASSYPRQGAVRESSYNEQFF. The CDR3 coding sequence is TGTGCCAGCAGTTACCCTCGACAGGGGGCGGTCCGGGAGAGCTCCTACAATGAGCAGTTCTTC.